This TCR beta chain is drawn from a study of fetal regulatory T cell absence and autoimmunity. Looking at the study overall: Exocrine pancreas autoimmunity occurred in IPEX patients lacking clinical diabetes. Whole-study results and caveats: Some top pancreas TCR clones were over 95-fold enriched versus cord blood. Antigen-driven pancreatic autoimmunity before birth in IPEX was inferred from oligoclonal enrichment.

As for this clone: Its antigen remains unidentified.

Germline CDR1 MNHEY, CDR2 SMNVEV (reference sequence). Trimming stripped 3 bases from V and 6 bases from J, with 9 bases between. The CDR3 totals 13 residues. The survey-level immunoSEQ assay was used. Repertoires were generated with immunoSEQ multiplex PCR, while TCRdb's copy carries only in-frame clones and drops some. Of about 46,000 clones listed, around 85% are singletons. The TCR was taken from a newborn boy with IPEX syndrome. The chain has TRBV27 and TRBJ1-5; D possibly corresponds to TRBD1 (5 bases). The material sequenced was cord blood. In DNA, the CDR3 is TGTGCCAGCAGTTTCCAGGGTCCTCAGCCCCAGCATTTT. Translating it yields CASSFQGPQPQHF.